This record concerns one TCR beta chain sequence. The antigen remains unidentified. Likely unrecorded immune exposures existed in these nominally healthy donors. The PCR employed 60 Vbeta primers together with 13 Jbeta primers. In the authors' workflow: In a later analysis, around 10 million of tens of millions of unique beta chains occurred in at least two donors. Produced via immunoSEQ multiplex PCR; TCRdb's table is partial and in-frame only. The V and J calls and the clone size are those of that table, but D and trimming were determined from the DNA. This repertoire includes about 120,000 clones. The data belong to a study of cytomegalovirus exposure and HLA in healthy donors. CDR1 and CDR2 (germline): SEHNR, FQNEAQ (reference sequence). The CDR3 is 12 amino acids. Deletions cut 8 bases from V and 0 bases from J, with 8 bases between. Study conclusions and caveats: A previous analysis found most TCR beta V segments productive roughly 90% or roughly 30% of the time.

This sequence joins TRBV7-9 and TRBJ2-7; no definite D call. The sequencing input was PBMCs. The clonotype originates from a young man in good health and CMV-seronegative. CDR3 DNA: TGTGCCAGCGGCGGCCCCTCCTACGAGCAGTACTTC. Its translation is CASGGPSYEQYF.